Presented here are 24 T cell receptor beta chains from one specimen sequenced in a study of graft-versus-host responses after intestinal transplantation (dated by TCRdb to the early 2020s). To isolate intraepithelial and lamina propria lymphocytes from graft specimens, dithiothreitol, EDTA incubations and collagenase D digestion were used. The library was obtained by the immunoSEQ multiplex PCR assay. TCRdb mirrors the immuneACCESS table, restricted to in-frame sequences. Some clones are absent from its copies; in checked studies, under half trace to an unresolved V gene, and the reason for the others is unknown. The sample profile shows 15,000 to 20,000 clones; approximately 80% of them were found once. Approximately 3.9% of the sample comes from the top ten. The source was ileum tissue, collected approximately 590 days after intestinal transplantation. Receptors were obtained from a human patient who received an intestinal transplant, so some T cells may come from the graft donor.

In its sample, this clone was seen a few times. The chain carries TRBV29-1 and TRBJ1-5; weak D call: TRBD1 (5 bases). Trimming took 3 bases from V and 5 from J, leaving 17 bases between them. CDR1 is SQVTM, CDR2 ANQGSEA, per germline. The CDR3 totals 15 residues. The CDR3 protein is CSVDAGESRHQPQHF. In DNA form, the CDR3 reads TGCAGCGTTGATGCGGGGGAATCTAGGCATCAGCCCCAGCATTTT.

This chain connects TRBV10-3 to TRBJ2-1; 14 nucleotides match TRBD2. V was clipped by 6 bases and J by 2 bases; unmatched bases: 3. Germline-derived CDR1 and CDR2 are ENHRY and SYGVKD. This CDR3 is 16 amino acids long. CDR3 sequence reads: CAISWTSGGPYNEQFF. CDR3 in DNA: TGTGCCATCAGCTGGACTAGCGGGGGGCCCTACAATGAGCAGTTCTTC.

Here the CDR3 DNA reads TGTGCCTGGACATTAGCGGTAGACAATGAGCAGTTCTTC. It yields the protein CAWTLAVDNEQFF. This rearrangement joins TRBV30 to TRBJ2-1; tentative D call: TRBD2 (6 bases). V lost 4 bases and J lost 5, with 12 bases in between. The germline CDR1 and CDR2 sequences are GTSNPN and SVGIG (reference sequence). This CDR3 has 13 residues.

DNA of the CDR3: TGTGCCACCAGCAGAGTCGGTGGCGCCTCTGGGGCCAACGTCCTGACTTTC. Translated: CATSRVGGASGANVLTF. This chain links TRBV15 with TRBJ2-6; unclear D gene. Per the germline V gene, CDR1 is LNHNV and CDR2 is YYDKDF (reference sequence). The CDR3 spans 17 residues. The V end lost 1 base, the J end lost 0 bases, and 10 bases lay between the germline ends.

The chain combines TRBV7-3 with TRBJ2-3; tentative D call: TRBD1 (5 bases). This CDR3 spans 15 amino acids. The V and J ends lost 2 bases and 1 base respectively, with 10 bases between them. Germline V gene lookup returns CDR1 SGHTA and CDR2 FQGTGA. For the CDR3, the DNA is TGTGCCAGCAGCTTAGGGGCGCGCGGCACAGATACGCAGTATTTT. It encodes CASSLGARGTDTQYF.

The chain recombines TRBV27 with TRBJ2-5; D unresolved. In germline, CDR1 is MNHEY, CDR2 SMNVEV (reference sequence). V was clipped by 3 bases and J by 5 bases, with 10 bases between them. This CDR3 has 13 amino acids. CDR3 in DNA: TGTGCCAGCAGTTTGACGTCACGGGAGACCCAGTACTTC. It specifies CASSLTSRETQYF.

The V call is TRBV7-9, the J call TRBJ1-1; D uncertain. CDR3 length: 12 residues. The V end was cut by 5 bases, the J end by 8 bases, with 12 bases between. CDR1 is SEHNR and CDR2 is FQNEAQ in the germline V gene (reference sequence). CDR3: CASSIDPREAFF. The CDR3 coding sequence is TGTGCCAGCAGCATCGACCCCCGGGAAGCTTTCTTT.

CDR3 in amino acids: CASSLRQFLPQHF. The CDR3 nucleotides read TGTGCCAGCAGTTTACGGCAGTTTTTGCCCCAGCATTTT. The rearrangement links TRBV27 to TRBJ1-5; D unclear. The CDR3 has 13 amino acids. Germline V gives CDR1 MNHEY, CDR2 SMNVEV (reference sequence). V lost 2 bases, J lost 9 bases, and 11 bases lay in between.

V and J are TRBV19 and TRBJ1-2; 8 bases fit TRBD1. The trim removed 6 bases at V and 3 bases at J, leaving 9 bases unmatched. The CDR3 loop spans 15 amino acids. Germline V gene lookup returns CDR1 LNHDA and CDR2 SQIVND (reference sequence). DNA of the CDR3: TGTGCCAGTAGCCCCACAGGGGGTGAATACTATGGCTACACCTTC. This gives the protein CASSPTGGEYYGYTF.

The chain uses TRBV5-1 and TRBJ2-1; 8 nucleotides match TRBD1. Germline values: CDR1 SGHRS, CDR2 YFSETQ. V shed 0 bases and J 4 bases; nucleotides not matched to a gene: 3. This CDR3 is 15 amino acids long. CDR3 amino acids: CASSLATGGYNEQFF. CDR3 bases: TGCGCCAGCAGCTTGGCCACAGGGGGGTACAATGAGCAGTTCTTC.

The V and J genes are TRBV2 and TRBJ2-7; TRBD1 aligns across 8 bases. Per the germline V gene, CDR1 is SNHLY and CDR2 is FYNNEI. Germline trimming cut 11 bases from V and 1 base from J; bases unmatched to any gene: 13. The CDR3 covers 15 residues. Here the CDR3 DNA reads TGTGCCTGCATTCCGGATCACAGGGGGTCCTACGAGCAGTACTTC. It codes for CACIPDHRGSYEQYF.

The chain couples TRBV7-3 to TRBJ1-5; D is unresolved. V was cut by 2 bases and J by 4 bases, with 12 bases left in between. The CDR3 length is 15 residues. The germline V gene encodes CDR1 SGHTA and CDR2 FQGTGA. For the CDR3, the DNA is TGTGCCAGCAGCTTAGAGTTCCGGGGAAATCAGCCCCAGCATTTT. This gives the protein CASSLEFRGNQPQHF.

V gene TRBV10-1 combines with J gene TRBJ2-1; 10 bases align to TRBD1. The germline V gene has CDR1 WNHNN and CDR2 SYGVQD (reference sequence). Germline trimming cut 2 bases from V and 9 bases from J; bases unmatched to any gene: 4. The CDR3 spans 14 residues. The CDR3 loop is CASSESDRGPEQFF. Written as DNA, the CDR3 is TGCGCCAGCAGTGAGAGTGACAGGGGGCCTGAGCAGTTCTTC.

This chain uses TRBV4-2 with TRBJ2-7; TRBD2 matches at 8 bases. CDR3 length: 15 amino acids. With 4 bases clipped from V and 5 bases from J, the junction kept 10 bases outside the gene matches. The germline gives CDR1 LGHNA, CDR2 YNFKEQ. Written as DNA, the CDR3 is TGTGCCAGCAGCCCCGACGTCCGGGGGGGCAACGAGCAGTACTTC. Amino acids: CASSPDVRGGNEQYF.

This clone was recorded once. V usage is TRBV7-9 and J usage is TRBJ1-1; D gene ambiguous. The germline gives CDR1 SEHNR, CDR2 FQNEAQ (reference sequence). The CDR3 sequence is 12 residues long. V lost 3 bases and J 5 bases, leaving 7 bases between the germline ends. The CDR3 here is CASSLSGTEAFF. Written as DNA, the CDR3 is TGTGCCAGCAGCTTGTCAGGAACTGAAGCTTTCTTT.

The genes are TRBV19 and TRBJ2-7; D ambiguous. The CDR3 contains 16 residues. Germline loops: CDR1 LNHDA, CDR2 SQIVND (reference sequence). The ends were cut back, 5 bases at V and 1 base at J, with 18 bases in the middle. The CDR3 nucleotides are TGTGCCAGTAGTCCGCCCCCCTCTACACTATCCTACGAGCAGTACTTC. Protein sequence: CASSPPPSTLSYEQYF.

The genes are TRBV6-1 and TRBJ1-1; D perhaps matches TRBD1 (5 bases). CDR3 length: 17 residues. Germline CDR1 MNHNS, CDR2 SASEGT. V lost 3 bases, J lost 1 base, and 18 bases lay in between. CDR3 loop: CASSDGNKPGPNTEAFF. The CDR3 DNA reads TGTGCCAGCAGTGATGGGAACAAACCGGGACCGAACACTGAAGCTTTCTTT.

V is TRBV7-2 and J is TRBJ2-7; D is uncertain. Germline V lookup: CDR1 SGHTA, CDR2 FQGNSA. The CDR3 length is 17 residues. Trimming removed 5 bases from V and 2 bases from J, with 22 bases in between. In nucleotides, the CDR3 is TGTGCCAGCAGCCCTCGAGGTGGAGCTTTTCAACCCTACGAGCAGTACTTC. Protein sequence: CASSPRGGAFQPYEQYF.

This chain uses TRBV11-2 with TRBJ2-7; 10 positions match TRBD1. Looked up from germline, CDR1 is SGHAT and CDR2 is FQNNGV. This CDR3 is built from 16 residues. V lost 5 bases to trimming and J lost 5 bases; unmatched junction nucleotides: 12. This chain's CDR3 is CASSPRAVGTGDEQYF. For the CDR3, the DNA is TGTGCCAGCAGCCCAAGGGCCGTCGGGACAGGGGACGAGCAGTACTTC.

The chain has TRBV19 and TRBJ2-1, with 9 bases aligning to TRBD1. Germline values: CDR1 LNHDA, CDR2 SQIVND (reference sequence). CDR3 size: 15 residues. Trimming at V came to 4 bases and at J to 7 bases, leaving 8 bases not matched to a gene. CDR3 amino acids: CASSNGQGRANEQFF. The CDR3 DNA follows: TGTGCCAGTAGTAACGGACAGGGGCGGGCTAATGAGCAGTTCTTC.

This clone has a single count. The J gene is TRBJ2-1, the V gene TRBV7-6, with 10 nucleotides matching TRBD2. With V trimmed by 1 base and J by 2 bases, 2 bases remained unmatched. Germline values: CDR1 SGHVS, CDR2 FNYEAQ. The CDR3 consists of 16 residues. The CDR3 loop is CASSLEAGGPYNEQFF. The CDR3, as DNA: TGTGCCAGCAGCTTAGAAGCGGGGGGGCCCTACAATGAGCAGTTCTTC.

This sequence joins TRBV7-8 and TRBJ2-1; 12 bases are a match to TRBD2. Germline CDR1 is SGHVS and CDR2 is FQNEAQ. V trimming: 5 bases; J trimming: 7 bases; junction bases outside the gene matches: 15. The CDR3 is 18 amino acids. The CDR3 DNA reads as TGTGCCAGCAGCCCTACTTCATCTCTAGCGGGGGGGCGAAATGAGCAGTTCTTC. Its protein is CASSPTSSLAGGRNEQFF.

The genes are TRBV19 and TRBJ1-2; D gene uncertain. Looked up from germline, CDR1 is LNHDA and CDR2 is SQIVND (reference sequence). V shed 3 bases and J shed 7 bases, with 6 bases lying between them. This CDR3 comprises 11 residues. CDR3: CASSIKGGYTF. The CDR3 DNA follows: TGTGCCAGTAGTATTAAAGGTGGCTACACCTTC.

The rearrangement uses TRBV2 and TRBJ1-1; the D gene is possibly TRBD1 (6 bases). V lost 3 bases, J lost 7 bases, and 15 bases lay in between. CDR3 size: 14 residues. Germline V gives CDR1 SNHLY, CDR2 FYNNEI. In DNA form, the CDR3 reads TGTGCCAGCAGTGATCCCGACAGGCGGGGTGAAGCTTTCTTT. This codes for CASSDPDRRGEAFF.